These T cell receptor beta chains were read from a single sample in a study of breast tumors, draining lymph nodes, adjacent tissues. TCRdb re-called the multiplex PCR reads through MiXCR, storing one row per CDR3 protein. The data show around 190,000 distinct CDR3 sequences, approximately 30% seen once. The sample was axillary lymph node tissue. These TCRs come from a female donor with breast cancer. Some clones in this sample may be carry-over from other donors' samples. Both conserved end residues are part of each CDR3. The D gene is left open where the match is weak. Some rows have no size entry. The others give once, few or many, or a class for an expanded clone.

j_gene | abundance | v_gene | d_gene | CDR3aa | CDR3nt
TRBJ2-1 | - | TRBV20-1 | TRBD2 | CSTVAGGLDEQFF | TGCAGTACTGTAGCGGGAGGGTTGGATGAGCAGTTCTTC
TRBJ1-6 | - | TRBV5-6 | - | CASTAVAIGDNSPLHF | TGTGCCAGCACCGCTGTGGCGATTGGGGATAATTCACCCCTCCACTTT
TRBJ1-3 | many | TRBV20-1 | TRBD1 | CSARDLYRGGGNTIYF | TGCAGTGCTAGAGACCTCTACAGGGGGGGGGGAAACACCATATATTTT
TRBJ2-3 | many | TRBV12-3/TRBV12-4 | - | CASSLRTGSGDTQYF | TGTGCCAGCAGTTTACGGACGGGGTCCGGGGATACGCAGTATTTT
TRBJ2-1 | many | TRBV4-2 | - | CASSQGLNVATTTNEQFF | TGTGCCAGCAGCCAAGGCCTAAATGTGGCTACTACTACCAATGAGCAGTTCTTC
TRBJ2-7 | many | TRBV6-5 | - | CASSLSRSGVEQYF | TGTGCCAGCAGTCTCTCACGCAGTGGTGTCGAGCAGTACTTC
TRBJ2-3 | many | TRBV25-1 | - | CATKRGNTQYF | TGTGCCACCAAGAGGGGGAATACGCAGTATTTT
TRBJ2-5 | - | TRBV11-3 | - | CASSQGEGSVRETQYF | TGTGCCAGCAGCCAGGGAGAGGGGAGTGTCAGGGAGACCCAGTACTTC
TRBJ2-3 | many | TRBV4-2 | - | CASSQYVPGTDTQYF | TGTGCCAGCAGCCAATACGTTCCGGGTACAGATACGCAGTATTTT
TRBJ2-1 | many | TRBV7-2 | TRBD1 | CASSFRDREGLEQFF | TGTGCCAGCAGTTTCCGGGACAGGGAAGGTCTTGAGCAGTTCTTC
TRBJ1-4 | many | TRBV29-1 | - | CSVEVAGGPSYNEKLFF | TGCAGCGTTGAAGTAGCGGGGGGGCCCTCGTACAATGAAAAACTGTTTTTT
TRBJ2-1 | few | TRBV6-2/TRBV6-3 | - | CASSSSSSYNEQFF | TGTGCCAGCAGTTCCTCCAGCTCCTACAATGAGCAGTTCTTC
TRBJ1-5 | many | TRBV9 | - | CASSVSGRNQPQHF | TGTGCCAGCAGCGTGTCAGGGAGGAATCAGCCCCAGCATTTT
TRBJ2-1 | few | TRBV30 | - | CAWINRERDNEQFF | TGTGCCTGGATAAATCGGGAGCGGGACAATGAGCAGTTCTTC
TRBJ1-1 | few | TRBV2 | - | CASSVGQGHTEAFF | TGTGCCAGCAGTGTGGGGCAGGGGCACACTGAAGCTTTCTTT
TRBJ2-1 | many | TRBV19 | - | CASRGQTYNEQFF | TGTGCCAGTAGAGGACAGACATACAATGAGCAGTTCTTC
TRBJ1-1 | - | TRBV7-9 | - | CASSLGGDRNTEAFF | TGTGCCAGCAGCTTAGGGGGAGACCGGAACACTGAAGCTTTCTTT
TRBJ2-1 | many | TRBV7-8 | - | CASSSPLGQAGYNEQFF | TGTGCCAGCAGCTCCCCGTTGGGACAAGCTGGTTACAATGAGCAGTTCTTC